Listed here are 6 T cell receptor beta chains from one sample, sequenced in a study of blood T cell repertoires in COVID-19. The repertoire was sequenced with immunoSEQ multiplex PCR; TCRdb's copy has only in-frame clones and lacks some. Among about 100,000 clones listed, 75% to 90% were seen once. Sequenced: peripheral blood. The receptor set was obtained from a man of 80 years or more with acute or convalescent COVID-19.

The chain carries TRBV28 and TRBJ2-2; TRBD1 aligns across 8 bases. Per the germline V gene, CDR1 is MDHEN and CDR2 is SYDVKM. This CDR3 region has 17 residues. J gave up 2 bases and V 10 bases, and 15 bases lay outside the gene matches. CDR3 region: CATRLTGGTVNTGELFF. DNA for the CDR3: TGTGCCACCCGTCTCACAGGGGGTACAGTTAACACCGGGGAGCTGTTTTTT.

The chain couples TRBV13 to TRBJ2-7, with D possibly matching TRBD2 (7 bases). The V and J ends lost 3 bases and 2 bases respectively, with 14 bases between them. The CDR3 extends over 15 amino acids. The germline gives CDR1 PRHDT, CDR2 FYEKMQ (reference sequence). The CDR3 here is CASSFGGRKTYEQYF. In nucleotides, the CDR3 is TGTGCCAGCAGCTTCGGGGGGCGGAAGACCTACGAGCAGTACTTC.

CDR3 DNA sequence: TGTGCCAGCAGTTTATCACGGGAGAACACTGAAGCTTTCTTT. It codes for CASSLSRENTEAFF. The chain links TRBV28 to TRBJ1-1; D uncertain. Trimming pared 1 base from V and 1 base from J, leaving 7 bases between. The V gene's germline CDR1 is MDHEN and CDR2 SYDVKM. This CDR3 has 14 amino acids. The full variable domain, completed using reference TRBV28 and TRBJ1-1, is DVKVTQSSRYLVKRTGEKVFLECVQDMDHENMFWYRQDPGLGLRLIYFSYDVKMKEKGDIPEGYSVSREKKERFSLILESASTNQTSMYLCASSLSRENTEAFFGQGTRLTVV.

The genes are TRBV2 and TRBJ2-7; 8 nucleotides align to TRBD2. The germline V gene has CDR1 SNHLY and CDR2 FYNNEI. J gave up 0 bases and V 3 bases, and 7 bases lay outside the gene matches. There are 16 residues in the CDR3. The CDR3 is CASSDILAGSSYEQYF. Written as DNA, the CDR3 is TGTGCCAGCAGTGATATCCTAGCGGGTTCCTCCTACGAGCAGTACTTC.

The CDR3 loop reads CASSPGANTGELFF. The CDR3 DNA reads TGTGCCAGTAGTCCGGGGGCGAACACCGGGGAGCTGTTTTTT. The rearrangement links TRBV19 to TRBJ2-2; tentative D call: TRBD2 (6 bases). V was cut by 5 bases and J by 0 bases, with 7 bases left in between. Per germline, CDR1 LNHDA and CDR2 SQIVND (reference sequence). The CDR3 has 14 residues.

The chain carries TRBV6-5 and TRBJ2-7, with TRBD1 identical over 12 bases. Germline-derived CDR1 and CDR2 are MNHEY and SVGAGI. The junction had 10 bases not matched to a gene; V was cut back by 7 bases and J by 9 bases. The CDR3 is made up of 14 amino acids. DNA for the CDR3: TGTGCCAGCACCCCCGGGACAGGGGGCCTTGGGCAGTACTTC. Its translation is CASTPGTGGLGQYF.